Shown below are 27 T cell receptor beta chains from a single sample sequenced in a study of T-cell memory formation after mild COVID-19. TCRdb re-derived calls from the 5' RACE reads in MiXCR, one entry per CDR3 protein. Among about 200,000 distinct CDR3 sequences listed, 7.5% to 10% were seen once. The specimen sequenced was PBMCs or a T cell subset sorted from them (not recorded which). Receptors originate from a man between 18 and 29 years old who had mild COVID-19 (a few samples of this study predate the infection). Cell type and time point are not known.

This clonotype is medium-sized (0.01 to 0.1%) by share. The CDR3: CSVWIQETQYF. The DNA of the CDR3 is TGCAGCGTTTGGATCCAAGAGACCCAGTACTTC. The chain has TRBV29-1 and TRBJ2-5; no clear D gene. Trimming took 5 bases from V and 1 from J, leaving 5 bases between them. This CDR3 spans 11 amino acids. Per germline, CDR1 SQVTM and CDR2 ANQGSEA.

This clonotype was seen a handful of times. Here the CDR3 reads CAISGQGEGGYTF. Written as DNA, the CDR3 is TGTGCCATCAGTGGACAGGGCGAGGGTGGCTACACCTTC. The gene calls are TRBV10-3 and TRBJ1-2; 7 positions match TRBD1. CDR1 and CDR2 (germline): ENHRY, SYGVKD. The CDR3 runs 13 residues. V shed 4 bases, J shed 7 bases, and the junction held 6 bases outside the gene matches.

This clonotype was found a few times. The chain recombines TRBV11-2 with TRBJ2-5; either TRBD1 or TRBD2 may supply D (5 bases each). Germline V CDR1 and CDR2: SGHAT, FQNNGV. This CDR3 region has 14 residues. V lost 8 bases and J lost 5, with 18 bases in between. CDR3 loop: CASRRRGPGETQYF. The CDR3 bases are TGTGCCAGCCGCAGACGGGGCCCCGGGGAGACCCAGTACTTC. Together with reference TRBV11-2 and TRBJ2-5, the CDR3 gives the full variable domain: EAGVAQSPRYKIIEKRQSVAFWCNPISGHATLYWYQQILGQGPKLLIQFQNNGVVDDSQLPKDRFSAERLKGVDSTLKIQPAKLEDSAVYLCASRRRGPGETQYFGPGTRLLVL.

The CDR3 DNA is TGTGCCAGCAGCCAACCCGCGGATACGCAGTATTTT. Protein: CASSQPADTQYF. The V and J genes are TRBV4-2 and TRBJ2-3, with unresolved D. Germline assignment: CDR1 LGHNA and CDR2 YNFKEQ. The V end lost 2 bases, the J end lost 6 bases, and 6 bases lay between the germline ends. The CDR3 extends over 12 amino acids.

This CDR3 reads CSVTGEGSGNQPQHF. The CDR3 nucleotides read TGCAGCGTTACAGGTGAGGGTTCGGGCAATCAGCCCCAGCATTTT. V is TRBV29-1 and J is TRBJ1-5, with D perhaps TRBD1 (5 bases). Between the trimmed V and J ends, which lost 5 bases and 2 bases, there was a span of 16 bases. Germline V gene sequence: CDR1 SQVTM, CDR2 ANQGSEA. The CDR3 contains 15 residues. Supplemented by reference TRBV29-1 and TRBJ1-5, the full variable domain reads SAVISQKPSRDICQRGTSLTIQCQVDSQVTMMFWYRQQPGQSLTLIATANQGSEATYESGFVIDKFPISRPNLTFSTLTVSNMSPEDSSIYLCSVTGEGSGNQPQHFGDGTRLSIL.

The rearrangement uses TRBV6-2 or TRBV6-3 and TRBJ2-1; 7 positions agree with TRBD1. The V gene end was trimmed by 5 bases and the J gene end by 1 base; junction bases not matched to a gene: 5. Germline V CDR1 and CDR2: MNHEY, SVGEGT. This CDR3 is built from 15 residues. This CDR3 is CASSKPGQSYNEQFF. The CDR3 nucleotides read TGTGCCAGCAGTAAACCGGGACAGTCCTACAATGAGCAGTTCTTC.

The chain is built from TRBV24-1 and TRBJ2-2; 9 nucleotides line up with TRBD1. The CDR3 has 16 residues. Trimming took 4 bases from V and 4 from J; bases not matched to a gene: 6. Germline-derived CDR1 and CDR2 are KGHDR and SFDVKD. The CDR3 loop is CATSEDRGYFTGELFF. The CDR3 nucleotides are TGTGCCACCAGTGAGGACAGGGGATATTTCACCGGGGAGCTGTTTTTT.

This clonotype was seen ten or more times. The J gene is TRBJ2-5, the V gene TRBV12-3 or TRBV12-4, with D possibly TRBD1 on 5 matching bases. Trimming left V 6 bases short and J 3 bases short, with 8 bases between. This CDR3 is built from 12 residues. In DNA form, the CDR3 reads TGTGCCAGCAGGCAGGACAAAGAGACCCAGTACTTC. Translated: CASRQDKETQYF.

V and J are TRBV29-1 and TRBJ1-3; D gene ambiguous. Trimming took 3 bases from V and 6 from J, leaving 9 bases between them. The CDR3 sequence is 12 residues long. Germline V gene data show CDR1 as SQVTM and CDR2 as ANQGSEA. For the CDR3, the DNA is TGCAGCGTTGATCCGGGATCAAACACCATATATTTT. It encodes CSVDPGSNTIYF.

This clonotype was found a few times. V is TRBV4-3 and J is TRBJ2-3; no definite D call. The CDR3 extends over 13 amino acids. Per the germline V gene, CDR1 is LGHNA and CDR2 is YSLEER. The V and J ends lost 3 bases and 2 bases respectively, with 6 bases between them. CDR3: CASSQPYTDTQYF. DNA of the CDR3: TGCGCCAGCAGCCAGCCATACACAGATACGCAGTATTTT.

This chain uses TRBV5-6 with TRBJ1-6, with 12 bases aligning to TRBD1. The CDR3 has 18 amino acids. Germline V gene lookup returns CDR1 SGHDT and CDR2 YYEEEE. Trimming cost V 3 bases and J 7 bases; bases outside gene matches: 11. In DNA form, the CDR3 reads TGTGCCAGCAGCTCGTCCGGGACAGGGGGCTCTTGGAATTCACCCCTCCACTTT. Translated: CASSSSGTGGSWNSPLHF.

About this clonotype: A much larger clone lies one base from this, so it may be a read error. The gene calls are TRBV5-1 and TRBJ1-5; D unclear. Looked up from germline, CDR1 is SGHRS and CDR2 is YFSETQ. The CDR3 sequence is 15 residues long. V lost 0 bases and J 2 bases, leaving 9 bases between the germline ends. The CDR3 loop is CASSLDVLGNQPQHF. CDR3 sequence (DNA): TGCGCCAGCAGCTTGGATGTGTTGGGCAATCAGCCCCAGCATTTT.

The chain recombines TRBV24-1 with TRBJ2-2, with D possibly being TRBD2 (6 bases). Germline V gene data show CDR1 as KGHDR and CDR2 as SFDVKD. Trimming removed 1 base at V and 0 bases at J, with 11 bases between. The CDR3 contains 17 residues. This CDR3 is CATSDFGGTSNTGELFF. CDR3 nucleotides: TGTGCCACCAGTGATTTCGGGGGAACCTCGAACACCGGGGAGCTGTTTTTT.

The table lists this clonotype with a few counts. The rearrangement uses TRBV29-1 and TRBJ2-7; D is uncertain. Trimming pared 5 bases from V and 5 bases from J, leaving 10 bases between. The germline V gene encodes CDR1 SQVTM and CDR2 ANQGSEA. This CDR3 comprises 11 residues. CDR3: CSVSYYNEQYF. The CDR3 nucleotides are TGCAGCGTTAGTTACTACAACGAGCAGTACTTC.

CDR3 bases: TGTGCCAGCAGTTTAGCGGGGCCGACAAACAATGAGCAGTTCTTC. It is translated as CASSLAGPTNNEQFF. The chain employs TRBV12-3 or TRBV12-4 and TRBJ2-1, with D perhaps matching TRBD1 (5 bases). V lost 0 bases and J 5 bases, leaving 11 bases between the germline ends. CDR3 length: 15 residues.

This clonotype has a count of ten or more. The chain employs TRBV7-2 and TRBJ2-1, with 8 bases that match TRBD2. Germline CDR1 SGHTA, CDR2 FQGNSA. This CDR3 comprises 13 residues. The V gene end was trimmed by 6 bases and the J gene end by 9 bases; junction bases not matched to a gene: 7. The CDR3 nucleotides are TGTGCCAGCAGGGCCAGCGGGGGTGGTGAGCAGTTCTTC. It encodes CASRASGGGEQFF.

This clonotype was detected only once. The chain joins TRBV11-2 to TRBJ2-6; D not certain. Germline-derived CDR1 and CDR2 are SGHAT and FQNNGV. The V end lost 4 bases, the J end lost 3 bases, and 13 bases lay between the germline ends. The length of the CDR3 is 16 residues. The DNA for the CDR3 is TGTGCCAGCAGCTGGGGATTAGGTTATGGGGCCAACGTCCTGACTTTC. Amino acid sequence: CASSWGLGYGANVLTF.

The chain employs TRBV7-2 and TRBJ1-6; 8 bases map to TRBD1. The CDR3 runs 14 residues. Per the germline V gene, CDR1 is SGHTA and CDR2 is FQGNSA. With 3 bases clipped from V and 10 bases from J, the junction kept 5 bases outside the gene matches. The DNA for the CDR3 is TGTGCCAGCAGCTTTGACAGGGGTACATCACCCCTCCACTTT. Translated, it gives CASSFDRGTSPLHF.

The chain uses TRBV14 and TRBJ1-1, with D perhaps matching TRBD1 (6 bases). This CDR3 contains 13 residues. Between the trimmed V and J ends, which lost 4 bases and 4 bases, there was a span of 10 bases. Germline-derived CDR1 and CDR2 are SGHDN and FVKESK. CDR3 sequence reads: CASSRDRFTEAFF. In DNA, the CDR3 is TGTGCCAGCAGCCGTGACAGGTTCACTGAAGCTTTCTTT.

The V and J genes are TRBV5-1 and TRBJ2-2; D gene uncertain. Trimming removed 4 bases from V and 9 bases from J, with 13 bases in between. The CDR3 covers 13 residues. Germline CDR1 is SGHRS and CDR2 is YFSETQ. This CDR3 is CASSASLARELFF. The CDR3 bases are TGCGCCAGCAGCGCCTCATTAGCCCGGGAGCTGTTTTTT.

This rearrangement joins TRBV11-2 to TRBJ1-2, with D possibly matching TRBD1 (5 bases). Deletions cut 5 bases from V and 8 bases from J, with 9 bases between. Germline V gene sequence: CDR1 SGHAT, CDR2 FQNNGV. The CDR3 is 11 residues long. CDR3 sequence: CASSPQAGYTF. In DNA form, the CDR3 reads TGTGCCAGCAGCCCACAGGCCGGCTACACCTTC.

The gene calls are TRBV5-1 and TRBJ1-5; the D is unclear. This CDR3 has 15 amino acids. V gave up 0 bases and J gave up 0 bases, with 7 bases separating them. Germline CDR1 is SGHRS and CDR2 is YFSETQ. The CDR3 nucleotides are TGCGCCAGCAGCTTGGCGGGGTTTAGCAATCAGCCCCAGCATTTT. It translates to CASSLAGFSNQPQHF.

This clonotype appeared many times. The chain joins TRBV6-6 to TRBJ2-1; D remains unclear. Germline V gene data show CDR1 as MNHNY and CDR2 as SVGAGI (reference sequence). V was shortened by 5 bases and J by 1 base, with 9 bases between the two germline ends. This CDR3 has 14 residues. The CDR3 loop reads CASSPSRSYNEQFF. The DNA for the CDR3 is TGTGCCAGCAGTCCGTCCCGGTCCTACAATGAGCAGTTCTTC.

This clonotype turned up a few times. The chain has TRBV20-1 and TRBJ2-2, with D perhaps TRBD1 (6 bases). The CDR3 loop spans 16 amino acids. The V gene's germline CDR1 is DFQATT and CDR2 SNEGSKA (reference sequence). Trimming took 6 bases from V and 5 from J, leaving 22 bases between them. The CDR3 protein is CSAKNRDLVWTGELFF. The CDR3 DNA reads TGCAGTGCCAAGAACAGGGATTTGGTATGGACCGGGGAGCTGTTTTTT.

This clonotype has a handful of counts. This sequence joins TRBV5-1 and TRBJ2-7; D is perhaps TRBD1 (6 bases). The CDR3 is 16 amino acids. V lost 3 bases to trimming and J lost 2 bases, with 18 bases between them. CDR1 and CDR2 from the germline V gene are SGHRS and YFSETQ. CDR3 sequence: CASSSATGSGTYEQYF. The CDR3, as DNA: TGCGCCAGCAGCTCGGCTACAGGGTCGGGGACCTACGAGCAGTACTTC.

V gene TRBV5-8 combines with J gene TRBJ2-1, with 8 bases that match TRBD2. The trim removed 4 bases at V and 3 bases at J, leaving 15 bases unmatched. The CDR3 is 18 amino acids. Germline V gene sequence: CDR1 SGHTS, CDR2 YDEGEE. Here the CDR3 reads CASSPRRSGGAGYNEQFF. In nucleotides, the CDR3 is TGTGCCAGCAGCCCCCGTCGCAGCGGGGGTGCGGGCTACAATGAGCAGTTCTTC.

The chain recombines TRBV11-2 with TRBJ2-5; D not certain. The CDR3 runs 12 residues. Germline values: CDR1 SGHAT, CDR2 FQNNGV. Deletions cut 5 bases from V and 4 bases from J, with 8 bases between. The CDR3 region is CASSNPAETQYF. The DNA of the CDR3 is TGTGCCAGCAGCAATCCGGCAGAGACCCAGTACTTC.